Presented here are 9 T cell receptor beta chains from one specimen sequenced in a study of blood T cell repertoires in COVID-19. Using immunoSEQ multiplex PCR, the repertoire was profiled, and TCRdb retains in-frame clones only, with some absent. The sample records roughly 100,000 clones, about nine tenths being singletons. The material sequenced was peripheral blood. The receptors shown here come from a man aged 45 to 65 with acute or convalescent COVID-19.

This chain connects TRBV4-1 to TRBJ2-5; D is unclear. V was trimmed by 3 bases and J by 0 bases, leaving 5 bases between them. The CDR3 is 13 residues long. Looked up from germline, CDR1 is MGHRA and CDR2 is YSYEKL. For the CDR3, the DNA is TGCGCCAGCAGCCATCAGTACCAAGAGACCCAGTACTTC. Translating gives CASSHQYQETQYF.

The V and J genes are TRBV10-3 and TRBJ2-1, with TRBD1 matching 7 bases. The CDR3 spans 13 residues. The junction had 6 bases not matched to a gene; V was cut back by 6 bases and J by 7 bases. Germline V gives CDR1 ENHRY, CDR2 SYGVKD. Written as DNA, the CDR3 is TGTGCCATCAGAAGAGGGACAGCAAATGAGCAGTTCTTC. It translates to CAIRRGTANEQFF.

The chain carries TRBV24-1 and TRBJ1-5; TRBD1 aligns across 8 bases. Germline V gives CDR1 KGHDR, CDR2 SFDVKD. The V and J ends lost 5 bases and 2 bases, in that order; junction bases with no gene match: 4. The CDR3 has 15 residues. This CDR3 is CATSGAGGGNQPQHF. CDR3 sequence (DNA): TGTGCCACCAGTGGGGCAGGGGGCGGCAATCAGCCCCAGCATTTT.

The J gene is TRBJ2-1, the V gene TRBV5-1, with 11 bases lining up with TRBD2. V lost 4 bases, J lost 7 bases, and 1 base stayed unmatched. The CDR3 totals 13 residues. Germline V gene data show CDR1 as SGHRS and CDR2 as YFSETQ. The CDR3 reads CASSRLAGNEQFF. The CDR3 region has the DNA TGCGCCAGCAGCCGACTAGCGGGGAATGAGCAGTTCTTC. The variable domain in full, with the rest retrieved from reference TRBV5-1 and TRBJ2-1, is KAGVTQTPRYLIKTRGQQVTLSCSPISGHRSVSWYQQTPGQGLQFLFEYFSETQRNKGNFPGRFSGRQFSNSRSEMNVSTLELGDSALYLCASSRLAGNEQFFGPGTRLTVL.

The chain uses TRBV7-9 and TRBJ1-1; D remains unclear. Germline loops: CDR1 SEHNR, CDR2 FQNEAQ (reference sequence). The CDR3 length is 13 residues. V lost 5 bases to trimming and J lost 5 bases, with 12 bases between them. CDR3 in DNA: TGTGCCAGCAGCCACGGGAGCGGGACTGAAGCTTTCTTT. Protein product: CASSHGSGTEAFF.

The rearrangement joins TRBV27 to TRBJ1-1, with TRBD1 matching over 9 bases. With 6 bases clipped from V and 2 bases from J, the junction kept 19 bases outside the gene matches. In germline, CDR1 is MNHEY, CDR2 SMNVEV (reference sequence). The CDR3 contains 19 residues. The CDR3 sequence is CASSRFGQGLGGINTEAFF. The CDR3, as DNA: TGTGCCAGCAGCCGCTTTGGACAGGGGTTGGGAGGAATTAACACTGAAGCTTTCTTT.

J is TRBJ2-3 and V is TRBV7-8, with 8 bases aligning to TRBD1. CDR1 and CDR2 (germline): SGHVS, FQNEAQ. V lost 5 bases and J lost 3; bases outside the gene matches: 4. This CDR3 is built from 14 residues. Written as DNA, the CDR3 is TGTGCCAGCAGCCCCGGACAGGGAACAGATACGCAGTATTTT. This encodes CASSPGQGTDTQYF.

CDR3 sequence reads: CASSLTGANSPLHF. The CDR3 nucleotides read TGTGCCAGCAGCCTTACAGGGGCCAATTCACCCCTCCACTTT. V is TRBV9 and J is TRBJ1-6; 7 bases line up with TRBD1. Germline assignment: CDR1 SGDLS and CDR2 YYNGEE. There are 14 residues in the CDR3. J lost 7 bases, V lost 4 bases, and 5 bases had no gene match.

The chain joins TRBV27 to TRBJ1-4; tentative D call: TRBD1 (6 bases). V was trimmed by 6 bases and J by 2 bases, leaving 10 bases between them. The CDR3 runs 14 residues. Germline CDR1 MNHEY, CDR2 SMNVEV (reference sequence). The CDR3 nucleotides read TGTGCCAGCAGATCCGGACAGACTAATGAAAAACTGTTTTTT. Translation gives CASRSGQTNEKLFF.